The sample holds a few counts of the clone carrying this T cell receptor beta chain. Its antigen is as yet unknown. TCRdb reprocessed the RACE reads with MiXCR, giving one entry per CDR3 protein. The repertoire holds roughly 39,000 distinct CDR3 sequences, with roughly 12% as singletons. This sample's time point: patch test 3, about 24 weeks after DPC sensitization. Regarding treatment: therapeutic diphenylcyclopropenone sensitization with weekly scalp DPC. It was unfractionated whole blood from which total RNA was extracted. Every patch test was put on after a blood sample was taken. This CDR3 is 13 amino acids long. Germline V gene lookup returns CDR1 SGHVS and CDR2 FNYEAQ. V dropped 5 bases and J dropped 0 bases, with 7 bases sitting between them. This sample stems from a study of human T cells and chemical hapten exposure. Points from the study as a whole: Expanded TCRs produced significantly more large CDR3 similarity clusters than controls did. Those TCRs sitting above 1 in 1000 frequency stayed the same with DPC sensitization.

The origin of this receptor is a woman in her thirties or forties with alopecia areata. Some clones in this sample may be carry-over from other donors' samples. This specimen was whole blood, taken in connection with sensitization to the hapten diphenylcyclopropenone (DPC). The chain employs TRBV7-6 and TRBJ1-1; D ambiguous. CDR3 residues: CASSEDLNTEAFF. As DNA, the CDR3 is TGTGCCAGCAGCGAGGATTTGAACACTGAAGCTTTCTTT. Drawing the rest from reference TRBV7-6 and TRBJ1-1, the complete variable domain is GAGVSQSPRYKVTKRGQDVALRCDPISGHVSLYWYRQALGQGPEFLTYFNYEAQQDKSGLPNDRFSAERPEGSISTLTIQRTEQRDSAMYRCASSEDLNTEAFFGQGTRLTVV.